This T cell receptor beta chain emerged from a study of shared clonotypes between healthy human individuals. Assay used: immunoSEQ multiplex PCR; TCRdb lists only in-frame clones, some missing. The data show approximately 1,000,000 clones, 70% to 80% seen once. This clone appeared a single time. Germline CDR1 and CDR2: MNHNS and SASEGT. Unmatched junction bases numbered 8, after V lost 6 bases and J lost 7 bases. The length of the CDR3 is 13 residues. The origin of this receptor is a young man in good health. Some clones in this sample may be carry-over from other donors' samples. The rearrangement joins TRBV6-1 to TRBJ1-1; 7 bases map to TRBD1. The sequencing input was memory CD4+ T cells from PBMCs. Described subset: CD45RA-negative fraction. The CDR3 sequence is CASSRQGGGEAFF. DNA of the CDR3: TGTGCCAGCAGCCGACAGGGTGGAGGTGAAGCTTTCTTT.